This passage covers 12 T cell receptor beta chains from one sample sequenced in a study of identical twins. Using its own MiXCR run on the 5' RACE reads, TCRdb lists one record per CDR3 protein. The repertoire holds 250,000 or so distinct CDR3 sequences, about 8.3% seen once, with less than 4% in the top ten. These sequences were also reported in another study, on yellow fever vaccine responses in identical twins.

Sample: CD8+ T cells sorted from blood. The receptors come from a woman between 18 and 30 years old in good health.

This clonotype was detected only a few times. The rearrangement uses TRBV28 and TRBJ2-1, with 7 bases that match TRBD2. Germline CDR1 reads MDHEN; CDR2 reads SYDVKM. The V and J ends lost 3 bases and 5 bases, in that order; junction bases with no gene match: 13. CDR3 length equals 17 residues. The CDR3 here is CASSFYYAGERNNEQFF. CDR3 coding DNA: TGTGCCAGCAGTTTTTATTATGCGGGAGAAAGGAACAATGAGCAGTTCTTC.

The sample holds many counts of this clonotype. The chain uses TRBV27 and TRBJ2-7; D unclear. Trimming left V 3 bases short and J 2 bases short, with 8 bases between. The CDR3 is made up of 13 amino acids. Per germline, CDR1 MNHEY and CDR2 SMNVEV (reference sequence). CDR3 in amino acids: CASSFRVTYEQYF. CDR3 coding DNA: TGTGCCAGCAGTTTTAGGGTCACCTACGAGCAGTACTTC.

In this sample, this clonotype turned up a few times. The V and J genes are TRBV15 and TRBJ2-1; the D is unclear. The V gene lost 6 bases and the J gene lost 8 bases, with 11 bases spanning the gap. Germline V gives CDR1 LNHNV, CDR2 YYDKDF (reference sequence). This CDR3 has 12 amino acids. CDR3 sequence reads: CATSPDEDEQFF. CDR3 bases: TGTGCCACCAGTCCCGATGAGGATGAGCAGTTCTTC.

This clonotype was found a few times. V gene TRBV4-3 combines with J gene TRBJ2-1, with TRBD2 matching 11 bases. The length of the CDR3 is 18 residues. CDR1 is LGHNA and CDR2 is YSLEER in the germline V gene. Trimming at V came to 1 base and at J to 5 bases, leaving 10 bases not matched to a gene. DNA for the CDR3: TGCGCCAGCAGCCAAGGCCCCCCCGTAGCGGGAGGGAACAATGAGCAGTTCTTC. This gives the protein CASSQGPPVAGGNNEQFF.

The rearrangement links TRBV4-1 to TRBJ2-5; no firm D call. Trimming took 6 bases from V and 5 from J, leaving 13 bases between them. Germline V lookup: CDR1 MGHRA, CDR2 YSYEKL. The CDR3 spans 13 residues. CDR3 nucleotides: TGCGCCAGCAGGAGAAGTCCTGGGGAGACCCAGTACTTC. Translating gives CASRRSPGETQYF.

The table lists this clonotype with many counts. This chain connects TRBV15 to TRBJ2-7; D is ambiguous. V shed 0 bases and J shed 2 bases, with 8 bases lying between them. Germline CDR1 reads LNHNV; CDR2 reads YYDKDF (reference sequence). This CDR3 contains 14 residues. The CDR3 DNA follows: TGTGCCACCAGCAGAGACAGGATCCCCTACGAGCAGTACTTC. Its protein product is CATSRDRIPYEQYF.

This clonotype was seen more than once but under ten times. This chain joins TRBV27 and TRBJ1-4; D possibly corresponds to TRBD1 (5 bases). CDR3 size: 15 residues. V was cut by 7 bases and J by 3 bases, with 15 bases left in between. Germline-derived CDR1 and CDR2 are MNHEY and SMNVEV (reference sequence). Here the CDR3 reads CASIPYQGSNEKLFF. In DNA form, the CDR3 reads TGTGCCAGCATCCCCTACCAGGGCTCTAATGAAAAACTGTTTTTT.

This clonotype was seen repeatedly, ten times or more. The rearrangement links TRBV4-1 to TRBJ2-1; 7 nucleotides align to TRBD2. V was clipped by 0 bases and J by 7 bases; unmatched bases: 9. CDR1 MGHRA and CDR2 YSYEKL come from the germline V gene. The CDR3 spans 16 residues. The CDR3 DNA reads TGCGCCAGCAGCCAAGAGGCGGGAGTAACGACGAATGAGCAGTTCTTC. It is translated as CASSQEAGVTTNEQFF.

The V gene is TRBV27, the J gene TRBJ1-1; unclear D gene. The CDR3 has 14 amino acids. The V end lost 2 bases, the J end lost 4 bases, and 11 bases lay between the germline ends. Germline V CDR1 and CDR2: MNHEY, SMNVEV (reference sequence). Here the CDR3 reads CASSLNGGITEAFF. CDR3 bases: TGTGCCAGCAGTTTAAATGGAGGGATCACTGAAGCTTTCTTT.

The V and J genes are TRBV3-1 and TRBJ2-1; weak D call: TRBD2 (5 bases). V gave up 0 bases and J gave up 2 bases, with 11 bases separating them. Germline V gives CDR1 LGHDT, CDR2 YNNKEL (reference sequence). The CDR3 loop spans 16 amino acids. The CDR3 protein is CASSQDSPGAYNEQFF. The CDR3 DNA is TGTGCCAGCAGCCAAGACTCCCCCGGGGCCTACAATGAGCAGTTCTTC.

This clonotype was picked up a small number of times. The V call is TRBV11-2, the J call TRBJ1-2; D is unresolved. This CDR3 comprises 13 residues. V lost 3 bases and J lost 6, with 11 bases in between. The germline gives CDR1 SGHAT, CDR2 FQNNGV. The DNA for the CDR3 is TGTGCCAGCAGCTTGGTACCGGGAGATGGCTACACCTTC. It is translated as CASSLVPGDGYTF.

This clonotype was counted at least ten times. The V gene is TRBV27, the J gene TRBJ2-1; possible D gene TRBD1, 6 bases. CDR1 and CDR2 from the germline V gene are MNHEY and SMNVEV (reference sequence). The CDR3 runs to 15 residues. Trimming took 5 bases from V and 0 from J, leaving 11 bases between them. As DNA, the CDR3 is TGTGCCAGCAGTGGCAACAGGGCCTCCTACAATGAGCAGTTCTTC. Its protein is CASSGNRASYNEQFF.